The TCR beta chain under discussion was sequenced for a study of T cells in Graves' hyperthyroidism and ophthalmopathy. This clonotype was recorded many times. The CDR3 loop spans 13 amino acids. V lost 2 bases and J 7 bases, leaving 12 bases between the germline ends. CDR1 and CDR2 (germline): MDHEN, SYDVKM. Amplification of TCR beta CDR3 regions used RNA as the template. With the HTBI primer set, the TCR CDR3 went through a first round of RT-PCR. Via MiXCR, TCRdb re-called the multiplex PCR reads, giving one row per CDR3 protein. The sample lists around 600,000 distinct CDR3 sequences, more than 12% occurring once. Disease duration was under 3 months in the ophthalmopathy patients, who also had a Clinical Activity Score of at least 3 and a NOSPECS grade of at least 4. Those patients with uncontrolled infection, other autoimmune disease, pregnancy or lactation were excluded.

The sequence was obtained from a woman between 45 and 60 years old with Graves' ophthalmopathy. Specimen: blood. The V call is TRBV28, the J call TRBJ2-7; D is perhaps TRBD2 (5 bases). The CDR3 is CASSLRTSGEQYF. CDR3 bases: TGTGCCAGCAGTTTAAGAACCTCGGGGGAGCAGTACTTC.